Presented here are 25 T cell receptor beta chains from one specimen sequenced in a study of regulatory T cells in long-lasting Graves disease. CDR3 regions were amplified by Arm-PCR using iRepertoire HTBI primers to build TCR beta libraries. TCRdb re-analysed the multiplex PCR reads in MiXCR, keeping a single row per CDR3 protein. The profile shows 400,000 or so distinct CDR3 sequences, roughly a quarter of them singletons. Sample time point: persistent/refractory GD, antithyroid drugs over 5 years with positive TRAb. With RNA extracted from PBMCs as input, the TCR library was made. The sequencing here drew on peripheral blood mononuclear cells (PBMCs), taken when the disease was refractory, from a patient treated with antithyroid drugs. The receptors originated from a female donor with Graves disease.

The CDR3 protein is CATRGGGYEQYF. The CDR3 bases are TGTGCCACCCGGGGGGGGGGGTACGAGCAGTACTTC. This rearrangement joins TRBV12-3 or TRBV12-4 to TRBJ2-7; 8 nucleotides line up with TRBD2. V was clipped by 10 bases and J by 4 bases; unmatched bases: 6. This CDR3 region has 12 residues.

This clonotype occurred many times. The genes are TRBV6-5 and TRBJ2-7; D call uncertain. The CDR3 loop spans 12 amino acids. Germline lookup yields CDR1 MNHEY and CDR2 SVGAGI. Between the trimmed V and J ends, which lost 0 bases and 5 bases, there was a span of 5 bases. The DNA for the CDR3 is TGTGCCAGCAGTTACTCTCTCCACGAGCAGTACTTC. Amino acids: CASSYSLHEQYF.

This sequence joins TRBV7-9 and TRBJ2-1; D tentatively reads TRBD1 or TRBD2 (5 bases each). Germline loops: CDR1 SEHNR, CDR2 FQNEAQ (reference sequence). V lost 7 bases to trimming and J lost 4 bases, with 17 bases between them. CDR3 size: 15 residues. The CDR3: CASTTSSGTYNEQFF. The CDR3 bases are TGTGCCAGCACCACTTCCTCCGGGACGTACAATGAGCAGTTCTTC.

CDR3 sequence: CSARVQYNEQFF. The CDR3 nucleotides are TGCAGTGCTAGAGTACAATACAATGAGCAGTTCTTC. The V gene is TRBV20-1, the J gene TRBJ2-1; D ambiguous. Trimming took off 1 base at V and 4 bases at J, with 5 bases between the two ends. This CDR3 is built from 12 residues. In germline, CDR1 is DFQATT, CDR2 SNEGSKA (reference sequence).

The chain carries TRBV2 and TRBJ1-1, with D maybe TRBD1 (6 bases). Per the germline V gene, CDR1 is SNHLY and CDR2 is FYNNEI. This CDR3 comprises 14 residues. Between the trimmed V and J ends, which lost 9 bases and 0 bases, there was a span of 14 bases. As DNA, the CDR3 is TGTGCCAGTCTCCGGGACACTGTGAACACTGAAGCTTTCTTT. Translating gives CASLRDTVNTEAFF.

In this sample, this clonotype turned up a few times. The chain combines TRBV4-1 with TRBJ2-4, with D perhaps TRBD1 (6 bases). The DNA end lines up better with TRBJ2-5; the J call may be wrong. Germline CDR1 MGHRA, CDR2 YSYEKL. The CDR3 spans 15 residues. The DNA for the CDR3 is TGCGCCAGCAGCCAAGAGCAGGGACAACAAGAGACCCAGTACTTC. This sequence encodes CASSQEQGQQETQYF.

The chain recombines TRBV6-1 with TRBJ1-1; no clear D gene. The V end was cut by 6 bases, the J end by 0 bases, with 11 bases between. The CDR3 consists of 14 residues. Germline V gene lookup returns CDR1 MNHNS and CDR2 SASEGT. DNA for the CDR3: TGTGCCAGCAGCCTAGGGTACATGAACACTGAAGCTTTCTTT. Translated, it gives CASSLGYMNTEAFF.

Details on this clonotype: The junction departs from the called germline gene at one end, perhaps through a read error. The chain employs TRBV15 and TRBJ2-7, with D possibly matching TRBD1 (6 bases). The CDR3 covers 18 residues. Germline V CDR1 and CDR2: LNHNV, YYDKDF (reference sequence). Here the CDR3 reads CATSRERFRGTLLYGQYF. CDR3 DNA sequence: TGTGCCACCAGCAGAGAGAGATTTAGAGGGACACTTCTCTACGGGCAGTACTTC.

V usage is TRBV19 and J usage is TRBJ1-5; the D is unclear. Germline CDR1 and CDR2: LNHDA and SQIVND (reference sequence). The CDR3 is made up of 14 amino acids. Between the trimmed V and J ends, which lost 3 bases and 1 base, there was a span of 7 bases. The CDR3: CASSMVGSNQPQHF. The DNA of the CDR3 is TGTGCCAGTAGTATGGTCGGGAGCAATCAGCCCCAGCATTTT.

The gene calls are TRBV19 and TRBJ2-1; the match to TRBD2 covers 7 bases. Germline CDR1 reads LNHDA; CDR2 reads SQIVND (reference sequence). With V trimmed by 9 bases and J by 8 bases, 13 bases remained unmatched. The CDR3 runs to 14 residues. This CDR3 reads CASGGRNLLDEQFF. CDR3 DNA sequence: TGTGCCAGCGGCGGGAGAAATCTTCTGGATGAGCAGTTCTTC.

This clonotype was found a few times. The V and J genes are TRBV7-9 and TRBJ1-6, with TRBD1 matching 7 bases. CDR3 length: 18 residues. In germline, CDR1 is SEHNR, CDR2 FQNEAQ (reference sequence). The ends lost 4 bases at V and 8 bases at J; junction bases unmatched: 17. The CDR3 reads CASSSARDSLKRYSPLHF. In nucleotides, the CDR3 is TGTGCCAGCAGCTCCGCGAGGGACAGCCTCAAACGATATTCACCCCTCCACTTT. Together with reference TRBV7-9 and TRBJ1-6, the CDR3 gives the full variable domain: DTGVSQNPRHKITKRGQNVTFRCDPISEHNRLYWYRQTLGQGPEFLTYFQNEAQLEKSRLLSDRFSAERPKGSFSTLEIQRTEQGDSAMYLCASSSARDSLKRYSPLHFGNGTRLTVT.

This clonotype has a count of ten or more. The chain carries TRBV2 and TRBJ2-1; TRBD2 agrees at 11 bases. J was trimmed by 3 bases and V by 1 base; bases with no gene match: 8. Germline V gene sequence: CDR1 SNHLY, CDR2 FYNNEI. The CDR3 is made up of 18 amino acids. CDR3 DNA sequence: TGTGCCAGCAGTGAAGTGGCTAGCGGGAGGTCCAACTACAATGAGCAGTTCTTC. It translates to CASSEVASGRSNYNEQFF.

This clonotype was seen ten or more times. In DNA form, the CDR3 reads TGCAGTGCTCCCGCCGACGTCGCCTACGAGCAGTACTTC. Protein product: CSAPADVAYEQYF. The chain recombines TRBV20-1 with TRBJ2-7; D uncertain. Germline CDR1 DFQATT, CDR2 SNEGSKA (reference sequence). V was clipped by 5 bases and J by 2 bases, with 13 bases between them. This CDR3 contains 13 residues.

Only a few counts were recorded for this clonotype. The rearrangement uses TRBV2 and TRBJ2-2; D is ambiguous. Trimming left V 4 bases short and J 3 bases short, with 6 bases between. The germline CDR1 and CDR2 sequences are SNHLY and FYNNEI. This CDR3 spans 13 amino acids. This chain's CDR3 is CASSAGYTGELFF. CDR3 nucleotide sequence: TGTGCCAGCAGTGCGGGCTACACCGGGGAGCTGTTTTTT.

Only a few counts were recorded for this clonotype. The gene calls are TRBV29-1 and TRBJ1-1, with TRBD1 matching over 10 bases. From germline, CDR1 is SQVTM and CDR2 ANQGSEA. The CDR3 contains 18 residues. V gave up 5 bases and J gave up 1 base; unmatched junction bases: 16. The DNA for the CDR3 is TGCAGCGTTCCCCGGGACAGGGGACAGAGTTTCGGGAACACTGAAGCTTTCTTT. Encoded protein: CSVPRDRGQSFGNTEAFF.

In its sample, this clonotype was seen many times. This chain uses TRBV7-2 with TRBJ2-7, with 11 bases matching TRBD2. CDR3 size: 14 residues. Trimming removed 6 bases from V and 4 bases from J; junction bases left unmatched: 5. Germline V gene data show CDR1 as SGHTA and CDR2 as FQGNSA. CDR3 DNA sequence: TGTGCCAGCAGATCTAGACTAGCGGGATACGAGCAGTACTTC. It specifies CASRSRLAGYEQYF.

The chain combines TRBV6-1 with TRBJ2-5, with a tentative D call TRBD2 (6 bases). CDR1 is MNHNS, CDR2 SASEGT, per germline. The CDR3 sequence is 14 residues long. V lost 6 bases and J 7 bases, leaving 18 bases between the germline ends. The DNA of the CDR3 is TGTGCCAGCAGCCGTCACCCCGGAGCGGGGACCCAGTACTTC. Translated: CASSRHPGAGTQYF.

The CDR3 loop is CASSAGQYGYEQYF. CDR3 DNA: TGTGCCAGCAGCGCCGGACAGTATGGCTACGAGCAGTACTTC. This chain joins TRBV9 and TRBJ2-7; D perhaps matches TRBD1 (6 bases). V was clipped by 3 bases and J by 3 bases, with 13 bases between them. The CDR3 runs to 14 residues. Germline CDR1 SGDLS, CDR2 YYNGEE.

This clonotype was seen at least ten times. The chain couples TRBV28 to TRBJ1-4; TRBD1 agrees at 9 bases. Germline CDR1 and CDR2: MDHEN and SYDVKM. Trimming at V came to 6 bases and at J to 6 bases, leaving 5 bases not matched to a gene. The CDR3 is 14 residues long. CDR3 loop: CASSTGGAYEKLFF. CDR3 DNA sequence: TGTGCCAGCAGCACAGGGGGCGCGTATGAAAAACTGTTTTTT.

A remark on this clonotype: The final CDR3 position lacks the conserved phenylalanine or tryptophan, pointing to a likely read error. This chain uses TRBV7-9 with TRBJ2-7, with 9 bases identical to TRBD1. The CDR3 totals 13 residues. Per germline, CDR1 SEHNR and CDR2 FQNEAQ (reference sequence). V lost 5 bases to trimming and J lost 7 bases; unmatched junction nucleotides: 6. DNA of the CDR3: TGTGCCAGCAGCGGACAGGGGACGGGGGAGCAGTACCTC. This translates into CASSGQGTGEQYL.

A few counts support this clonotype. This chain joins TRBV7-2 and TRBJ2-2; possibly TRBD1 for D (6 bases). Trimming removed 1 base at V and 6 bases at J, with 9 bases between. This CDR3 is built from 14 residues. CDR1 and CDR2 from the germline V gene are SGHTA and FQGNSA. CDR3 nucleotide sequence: TGTGCCAGCAGCTTAGGCAGGGGCTCCGGGGAGCTGTTTTTT. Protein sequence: CASSLGRGSGELFF.

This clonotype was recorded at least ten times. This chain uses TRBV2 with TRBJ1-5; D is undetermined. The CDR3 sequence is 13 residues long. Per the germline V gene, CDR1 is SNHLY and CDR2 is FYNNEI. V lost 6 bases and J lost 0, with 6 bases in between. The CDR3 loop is CASSEGSNQPQHF. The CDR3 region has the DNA TGTGCCAGCAGCGAGGGTAGCAATCAGCCCCAGCATTTT.

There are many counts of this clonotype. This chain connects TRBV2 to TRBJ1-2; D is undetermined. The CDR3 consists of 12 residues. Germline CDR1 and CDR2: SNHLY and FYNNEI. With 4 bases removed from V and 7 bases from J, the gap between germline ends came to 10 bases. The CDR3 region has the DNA TGTGCCAGCAGTGGCCAGATACTTGGCTACACCTTC. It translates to CASSGQILGYTF.

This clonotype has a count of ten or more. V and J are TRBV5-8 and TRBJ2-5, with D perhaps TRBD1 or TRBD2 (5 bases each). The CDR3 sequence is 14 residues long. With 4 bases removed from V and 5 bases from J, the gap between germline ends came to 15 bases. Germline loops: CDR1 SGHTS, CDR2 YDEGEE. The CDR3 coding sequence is TGTGCCAGCAGCCTCGGGACCCGGAGGGAGACCCAGTACTTC. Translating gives CASSLGTRRETQYF.

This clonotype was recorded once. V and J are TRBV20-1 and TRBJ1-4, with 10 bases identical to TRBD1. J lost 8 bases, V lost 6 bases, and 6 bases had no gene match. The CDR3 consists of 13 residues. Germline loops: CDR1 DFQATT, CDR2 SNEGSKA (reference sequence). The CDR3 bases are TGCAGTGCCCCTGGGGACAGGGGCGAAAAACTGTTTTTT. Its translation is CSAPGDRGEKLFF.